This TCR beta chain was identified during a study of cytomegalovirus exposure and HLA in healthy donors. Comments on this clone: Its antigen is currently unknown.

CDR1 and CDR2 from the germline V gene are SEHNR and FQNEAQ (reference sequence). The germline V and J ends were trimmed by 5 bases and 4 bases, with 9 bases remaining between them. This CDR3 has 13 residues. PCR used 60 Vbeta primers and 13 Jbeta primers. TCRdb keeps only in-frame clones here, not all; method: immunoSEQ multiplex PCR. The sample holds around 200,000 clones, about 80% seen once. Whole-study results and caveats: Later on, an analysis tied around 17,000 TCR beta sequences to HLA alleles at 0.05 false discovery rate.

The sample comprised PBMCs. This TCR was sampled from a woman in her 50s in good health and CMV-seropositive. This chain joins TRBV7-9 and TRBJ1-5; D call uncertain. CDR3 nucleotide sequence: TGTGCCAGCAGCCCCGAGTTAAATCAGCCCCAGCATTTT. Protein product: CASSPELNQPQHF.